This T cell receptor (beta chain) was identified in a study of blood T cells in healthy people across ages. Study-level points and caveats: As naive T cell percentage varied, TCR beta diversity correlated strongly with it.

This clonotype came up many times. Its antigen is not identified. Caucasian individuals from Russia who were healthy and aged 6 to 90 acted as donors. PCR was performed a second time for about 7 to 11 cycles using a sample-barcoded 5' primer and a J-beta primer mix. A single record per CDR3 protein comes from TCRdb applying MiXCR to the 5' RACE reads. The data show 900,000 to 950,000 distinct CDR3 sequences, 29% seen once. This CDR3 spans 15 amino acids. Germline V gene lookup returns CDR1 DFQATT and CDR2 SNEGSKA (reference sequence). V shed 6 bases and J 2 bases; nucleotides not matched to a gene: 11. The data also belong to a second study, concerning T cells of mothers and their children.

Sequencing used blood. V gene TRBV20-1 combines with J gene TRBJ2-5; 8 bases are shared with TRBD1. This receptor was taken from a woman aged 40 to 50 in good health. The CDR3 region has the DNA TGCAGTGCAAATCCGGACAGGGTCAATCAAGAGACCCAGTACTTC. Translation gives CSANPDRVNQETQYF.